Included here is one T cell receptor (beta chain) sequence, with context. What it binds is not known. The germline gives CDR1 GTSNPN, CDR2 SVGIG (reference sequence). The CDR3 totals 14 residues. The J segment lost 4 bases and the V segment lost 5 bases, leaving 7 bases of the junction unmatched. This specimen comes from a study of cytomegalovirus exposure and HLA in healthy donors. Study at large: A previous analysis identified 90 million to 140 million unique TCR beta sequences derived from around 200 million T cells.

The primer mix had 60 Vbeta and 13 Jbeta primers. Data came from immunoSEQ multiplex PCR; TCRdb stores just in-frame clones and leaves some out. This table has about 100,000 clones, about three quarters appearing once. Study-wide findings and caveats: Sequence variants that were highly shared formed a cluster that was likely a sequencing artifact. Among TCR beta chains, those listed as cytomegalovirus-associated numbered about 150.

Everyone who donated was a healthy bone marrow donor. This sequence originates from a female donor in good health and CMV-seropositive. The chain employs TRBV30 and TRBJ1-4; 7 bases line up with TRBD1. Sequencing used PBMCs. The CDR3 here is CAWGRQGLNEKLFF. In DNA form, the CDR3 reads TGTGCCTGGGGACGACAGGGTCTTAATGAAAAACTGTTTTTT.